This T cell receptor (beta chain) is from a study of human T cells and chemical hapten exposure. The study, taken as a whole, reports: Counts of TCRs above 1 in 1000 frequency stayed unchanged with DPC sensitization.

Unfractionated whole blood yielded the extracted total RNA. The library gave individual cDNA molecules unique molecular identifiers. The authors' processing: Individual samples carried between about 23,224 and 750,000 TCRs, with roughly 95,000 as the median. TCRdb reanalysed the reads using MiXCR and keeps one entry per CDR3 protein. Here the V and J calls rest on TCRdb's processing, not on the authors' analysis. Of about 120,000 distinct CDR3 sequences listed, over 6.5% are singletons. The CDR3 spans 15 residues. The germline V and J ends were trimmed by 4 bases and 2 bases, with 13 bases remaining between them. CDR1 SGHRS and CDR2 YFSETQ come from the germline V gene. Remarks on this clonotype: Its antigen is unidentified.

The chain joins TRBV5-1 to TRBJ2-1; tentatively, D is TRBD1 (7 bases). The sequence came from a human donor in good health. Some clones in this sample may be carry-over from other donors' samples. Input material: whole blood. The chain's CDR3 is CASSVGGTAYNEQFF. The CDR3 DNA reads as TGCGCCAGCAGCGTGGGCGGGACAGCCTACAATGAGCAGTTCTTC. Together with reference TRBV5-1 and TRBJ2-1, the CDR3 gives the full variable domain: KAGVTQTPRYLIKTRGQQVTLSCSPISGHRSVSWYQQTPGQGLQFLFEYFSETQRNKGNFPGRFSGRQFSNSRSEMNVSTLELGDSALYLCASSVGGTAYNEQFFGPGTRLTVL.